Listed below are T cell receptor beta chains from one sample, sequenced in a study of blood T cells in healthy people across ages. TCRdb called the 5' RACE reads again in MiXCR, with one record for every CDR3 protein. The data contain 1.5 million to 2 million distinct CDR3 sequences, about 50% of them singletons. The specimen was blood. The receptors originated from a woman aged 40-49 years in good health. The CDR3 runs from the conserved cysteine through the conserved F or W. Each record gives: clone size, D gene, J gene, V gene, CDR3 DNA, CDR3 protein. The D gene is left open where the match is weak. The listing skips clone size in some rows; elsewhere it reads once, few, many or a size class.

few	-	TRBJ1-2	TRBV4-2	TGTGCCAGCAGCCAATTGAGTTCGCGGGGTGACTATGGCTACACCTTC	CASSQLSSRGDYGYTF
-	TRBD2	TRBJ2-5	TRBV27	TGTGCCAGCAGTTTGCGGGGGGGCCGAGACAATGAGCAGTACTTC	CASSLRGGRDNEQYF
-	-	TRBJ2-5	TRBV27	TGTGCCAGCAGTTTTCCCACCTGGAGAAGCCACCAAGAGACCCAGTACTTC	CASSFPTWRSHQETQYF
-	-	TRBJ2-1	TRBV20-1	TGCAGTGCTAGTCGTGGGGAGCGCTACAATGAGCAGTTCTTC	CSASRGERYNEQFF
-	-	TRBJ1-5	TRBV20-1	TGCAGTGCCCCCCAGGGATATAGCAATCAGCCCCAGCATTTT	CSAPQGYSNQPQHF
-	TRBD2	TRBJ2-1	TRBV28	TGTGCCAGCACCTCTAGCGGGGGGCGTGAGCAGTTCTTC	CASTSSGGREQFF
-	-	TRBJ1-1	TRBV6-6	TGTGCCAGCAGTTACTTACGGGGAGGAAACACTGAAGCTTTCTTT	CASSYLRGGNTEAFF
few	-	TRBJ2-3	TRBV20-1	TGCAGTGCTAGAGGTACAGGTATAGATACGCAGTATTTT	CSARGTGIDTQYF
-	TRBD2	TRBJ2-5	TRBV7-8	TGTGCCAGCAGCTTAGCCCGTCGAGCGGGACAAGAGACCCAGTACTTC	CASSLARRAGQETQYF
many	TRBD1	TRBJ2-7	TRBV10-2	TGCGCCAGCAGTGATTCGGGACAGGGTTACGAGCAGTACTTC	CASSDSGQGYEQYF
once	TRBD1	TRBJ2-1	TRBV11-2	TGTGCCAGCAGTCCGCTTGCCGGACAGGGGTACAATGAGCAGTTCTTC	CASSPLAGQGYNEQFF
-	TRBD1	TRBJ2-7	TRBV15	TGTGCCACCAGCAGAGGAGGACAGGTAAACTCCTACGAGCAGTACTTC	CATSRGGQVNSYEQYF
few	TRBD1	TRBJ2-1	TRBV5-1	TGCGCCAGCAGCTTGGTAGGACAGGGGAACAATGAGCAGTTCTTC	CASSLVGQGNNEQFF
-	-	TRBJ2-4	TRBV6-2/TRBV6-3	TGTGCCAGCAGTTACTCTCCAGGAGTCGACATTCAGTACTTC	CASSYSPGVDIQYF
few	TRBD2	TRBJ2-1	TRBV12-3/TRBV12-4	TGTGCCAGCAGACCTCCTAGCGGGGGAACCAATGAGCAGTTCTTC	CASRPPSGGTNEQFF
-	TRBD1	TRBJ2-6	TRBV6-2/TRBV6-3	TGTGCCAGCAGTTACCACTCCGGGACAGGGCACCTCGGAGGGGCCAACGTCCTGACTTTC	CASSYHSGTGHLGGANVLTF
-	-	TRBJ2-1	TRBV4-3	TGCGCCAGCGAGATTGGGTCCCGCTACAATGAGCAGTTCTTC	CASEIGSRYNEQFF
-	TRBD2	TRBJ2-5	TRBV11-3	TGTGCCAGCAGCTTAGAGGGGGGGGTCGGCGAGACCCAGTACTTC	CASSLEGGVGETQYF
-	TRBD1	TRBJ2-5	TRBV19	TGTGCCAGTAGTGCCGTGGCACAGGGGGCAGAGACCCAGTACTTC	CASSAVAQGAETQYF
many	-	TRBJ2-1	TRBV7-3	TGTGCCAGCAGCTTAACACGGTTCGGCGGCTACAATGAGCAGTTCTTC	CASSLTRFGGYNEQFF
few	TRBD1	TRBJ2-1	TRBV6-2/TRBV6-3	TGTGCCAGCAGAGACACAGGGGGCGTCCACAATGAGCAGTTCTTC	CASRDTGGVHNEQFF
-	TRBD2	TRBJ2-3	TRBV9	TGTGCCAGCAGCGCTAGCGGGGTGGGTACGCAGTATTTT	CASSASGVGTQYF
-	TRBD2	TRBJ2-3	TRBV14	TGTGCCAGCAGCCAAGGGGGAGGGCACCCGCTCACAGATACGCAGTATTTT	CASSQGGGHPLTDTQYF
once	TRBD1	TRBJ1-1	TRBV20-1	TGCAGTTTGACAGGGGTGGGCACTGAAGCTTTCTTT	CSLTGVGTEAFF
-	-	TRBJ1-5	TRBV5-1	TGCGCCAGCAGCGCGACTGGGCAGAACAATCAGCCCCAGCATTTT	CASSATGQNNQPQHF
few	-	TRBJ2-1	TRBV27	TGTGCCTCCCGTACCCGTAATGAGCAGTTCTTC	CASRTRNEQFF
-	TRBD1	TRBJ2-3	TRBV28	TGTGCCGGCAGTTTAGACAGGGTCGCCGATACGCAGTATTTT	CAGSLDRVADTQYF
-	TRBD2	TRBJ2-1	TRBV5-1	TGCGCCAGCAGCTTGGCTCCGGGACTAGCGGGGGGGCGAAATGAGCAGTTCTTC	CASSLAPGLAGGRNEQFF
-	TRBD1	TRBJ2-7	TRBV20-1	TGCAGTGCTAGAGTCCTGGGGGACAGTCCTCCCTACGAGCAGTACTTC	CSARVLGDSPPYEQYF
-	TRBD2	TRBJ2-1	TRBV3-1	TGTGCCAGCAGAGGACGGACTAGCGGTCCCAAAGGGGGAACCTACAATGAGCAGTTCTTC	CASRGRTSGPKGGTYNEQFF
-	-	TRBJ1-2	TRBV28	TGTGCCAGCAGTTTAGTTCGGTTATTTAACTATGGCTACACCTTC	CASSLVRLFNYGYTF
-	-	TRBJ1-1	TRBV5-6	TGTGCCAGCAGCTTGTATGGCCGGGCCGCTGAAGCTTTCTTT	CASSLYGRAAEAFF
-	TRBD1	TRBJ1-1	TRBV7-2	TGTGCCAGCAGCTCTAGAAAGGGGGCGAAATGGATGAGCACTGAAGCTTTCTTT	CASSSRKGAKWMSTEAFF
once	TRBD1	TRBJ1-1	TRBV20-1	TGCAGTGCTAGGGACAGGGGCAGCGGGACTGAAGCTTTCTTT	CSARDRGSGTEAFF
-	-	TRBJ2-1	TRBV4-1	TGCGCCAGCAGCCAACGGGCCACCGGGCCCTACAATGAGCAGTTCTTC	CASSQRATGPYNEQFF
-	TRBD2	TRBJ2-4	TRBV7-6	TGTGCCAGCAGCTCGAAGCCGGGACTAATCTTAGCCAAAAACATTCAGTACTTC	CASSSKPGLILAKNIQYF
-	-	TRBJ2-6	TRBV28	TGTGCCAGCAGTGTGACTCCGGGCTCCTCTGGGGCCAACGTCCTGACTTTC	CASSVTPGSSGANVLTF
-	-	TRBJ2-5	TRBV6-6	TGTGCCAGCAGCCCGGGGCAGTTGCGGGAGACCCAGTACTTC	CASSPGQLRETQYF
few	-	TRBJ2-7	TRBV6-2/TRBV6-3	TGTGCCAGCAGAATATACCGGGACGGATCCTACGAGCAGTACTTC	CASRIYRDGSYEQYF
-	-	TRBJ2-4	TRBV18	TGTGCCAGCTCACCAAAGGCGGTTCAAGCCAAAAACATTCAGTACTTC	CASSPKAVQAKNIQYF
-	TRBD1	TRBJ1-4	TRBV20-1	TGCAGTGCCCCGGACAGGGGGCGTAGTACTAATGAAAAACTGTTTTTT	CSAPDRGRSTNEKLFF
-	-	TRBJ2-1	TRBV6-2/TRBV6-3	TGTGCCAGCAGTTACTCGTTCCCCTCCAATGAGCAGTTCTTC	CASSYSFPSNEQFF
few	TRBD1	TRBJ1-4	TRBV12-3/TRBV12-4	TGTGCCAGCAGTCCTTCGACCGGGACAGGCCCCGGAAAACTGTTTTTT	CASSPSTGTGPGKLFF
-	-	TRBJ2-1	TRBV15	TGTGCCACACACCTCGGCGGGGGCCACAATGAGCAGTTCTTC	CATHLGGGHNEQFF
-	-	TRBJ2-7	TRBV15	TGTGCCACCAGCTCAGGGATCGTGTCCTACAATGAGCAGTACTTC	CATSSGIVSYNEQYF
few	TRBD1	TRBJ2-7	TRBV27	TGTGCCAGCAGTTCCCCCACGACAGGGGGAGGGAGGGAGCAGTACTTC	CASSSPTTGGGREQYF
few	TRBD1	TRBJ2-6	TRBV7-3	TGTGCCAGCAGCCGACAGGGGCCTGGGGCCAACGTCCTGACTTTC	CASSRQGPGANVLTF